A selection of T cell receptor beta chains follows, all from one sample in a study of T cells after yellow fever vaccination. TCRdb passed the 5' RACE reads through MiXCR, listing each CDR3 protein once. This table holds over 300,000 distinct CDR3 sequences, approximately 3.9% found once. The sample in question was PBMCs, obtained on the day of the yellow fever booster vaccination. The receptors here all came from a young man who received the YFV17D yellow fever vaccine. Both conserved end residues are part of each CDR3. The order of the fields is D gene, clone size, V gene, J gene, CDR3 protein, CDR3 DNA. The D gene is left open where the match is weak. Clone size is stated in some rows and not others, as once, few, many or a class when expanded.

>TRBD2|-|TRBV20-1|TRBJ2-5
CSARGTSGGGETQYF
TGCAGTGCTAGAGGGACTAGCGGGGGAGGGGAGACCCAGTACTTC
>TRBD2|many|TRBV20-1|TRBJ2-5
CSARRGGVEETQYF
TGCAGTGCTAGGCGGGGGGGCGTTGAGGAGACCCAGTACTTC
>TRBD1|many|TRBV11-2|TRBJ2-4
CASSSYRGRGNIQYF
TGTGCCAGCAGCTCCTACAGGGGGCGCGGAAACATTCAGTACTTC
>-|many|TRBV30|TRBJ2-5
CAWSIQGVVTQYF
TGTGCCTGGAGTATCCAAGGGGTTGTGACCCAGTACTTC
>-|-|TRBV29-1|TRBJ2-5
CSVDYGRQETQYF
TGCAGCGTTGATTACGGCAGGCAAGAGACCCAGTACTTC
>-|-|TRBV6-5|TRBJ1-2
CASSGPGAGNYGYTF
TGTGCCAGCAGTGGGCCAGGGGCGGGTAACTATGGCTACACCTTC
>-|many|TRBV5-1|TRBJ2-1
CASSLVPGQNNEQFF
TGCGCCAGCAGCTTGGTACCAGGGCAGAACAATGAGCAGTTCTTC
>TRBD1|many|TRBV7-3|TRBJ2-7
CASRGDRGRQASSSYEQYF
TGTGCCAGCAGGGGAGACAGGGGGCGCCAGGCTTCCAGCTCCTACGAGCAGTACTTC
>-|many|TRBV21-1|TRBJ2-7
CASSKDRDTYEQYF
TGTGCCAGCAGCAAAGATAGGGACACCTACGAGCAGTACTTC
>-|few|TRBV14|TRBJ1-1
CASSQDWSRDTEAFF
TGTGCCAGCAGCCAAGATTGGTCCAGGGACACTGAAGCTTTCTTT
>-|many|TRBV20-1|TRBJ2-5
CSASNGVLGETQYF
TGCAGTGCTAGTAACGGCGTGCTGGGGGAGACCCAGTACTTC
>-|many|TRBV5-1|TRBJ1-3
CASSLDGRRMTGNTIYF
TGCGCCAGCAGCTTGGATGGTCGGCGGATGACTGGAAACACCATATATTTT
>TRBD1|many|TRBV9|TRBJ1-5
CASSEGQFSNQPQHF
TGTGCCAGCAGCGAGGGACAGTTTAGCAATCAGCCCCAGCATTTT
>-|-|TRBV20-1|TRBJ1-5
CSARGGHINQPQHF
TGCAGTGCTAGGGGCGGACACATCAATCAGCCCCAGCATTTT
>-|many|TRBV5-1|TRBJ2-3
CASSSPHNTDTQYF
TGCGCCAGCAGCTCCCCACACAACACAGATACGCAGTATTTT
>TRBD2|many|TRBV5-1|TRBJ2-3
CASSLQSAGVTDTQYF
TGCGCCAGCAGCTTGCAGTCGGCGGGGGTAACAGATACGCAGTATTTT
>TRBD1|-|TRBV12-3/TRBV12-4|TRBJ1-2
CASRGDSNYGYTF
TGTGCCAGCCGAGGGGACAGTAACTATGGCTACACCTTC
>-|-|TRBV5-1|TRBJ1-1
CASSFFGGPATEAFF
TGCGCCAGCAGCTTCTTCGGTGGACCCGCCACTGAAGCTTTCTTT
>-|few|TRBV7-3|TRBJ2-3
CASSLRGRGDTDTQYF
TGTGCCAGCAGCTTAAGGGGACGGGGCGACACAGATACGCAGTATTTT
>TRBD1|many|TRBV7-9|TRBJ1-1
CASRLTGETEAFF
TGTGCCAGCAGGCTGACAGGGGAGACTGAAGCTTTCTTT
>TRBD1|many|TRBV4-3|TRBJ2-2
CASSDPGQGNTGELFF
TGCGCCAGCAGCGATCCGGGACAGGGGAACACCGGGGAGCTGTTTTTT
>-|many|TRBV7-7|TRBJ2-5
CASSAGSQETQYF
TGTGCCAGCAGCGCCGGGAGCCAAGAGACCCAGTACTTC
>TRBD2|many|TRBV2|TRBJ2-3
CASSEAGLHELAGTDTQYF
TGTGCCAGCAGTGAAGCCGGCCTCCACGAACTAGCGGGGACAGATACGCAGTATTTT
>-|few|TRBV5-4|TRBJ2-2
CASSSVAGTSFGGGELFF
TGTGCCAGCAGCTCGGTCGCCGGGACTTCCTTTGGTGGCGGGGAGCTGTTTTTT
>TRBD1|few|TRBV20-1|TRBJ2-7
CSARTPKVGQSYEQYF
TGCAGTGCTAGAACCCCAAAAGTGGGACAGTCCTACGAGCAGTACTTC
>-|few|TRBV12-3/TRBV12-4|TRBJ2-7
CASSLRAGEQYF
TGTGCCAGCAGTTTACGGGCTGGGGAGCAGTACTTC
>-|many|TRBV20-1|TRBJ2-1
CSASVTSSYNEQFF
TGCAGTGCTAGTGTGACCAGCTCCTACAATGAGCAGTTCTTC
>-|few|TRBV9|TRBJ2-6
CASSVERGSGANVLTF
TGTGCCAGCAGCGTAGAACGAGGGTCTGGGGCCAACGTCCTGACTTTC
>-|-|TRBV12-3/TRBV12-4|TRBJ2-1
CASSLSLSGSYVFF
TGTGCCAGCAGTTTAAGCCTTTCCGGGAGCTATGTTTTCTTC
>-|many|TRBV29-1|TRBJ2-3
CSVGADTQYF
TGCAGCGTCGGGGCAGATACGCAGTATTTT
>TRBD1|many|TRBV4-2|TRBJ1-2
CASSRQGTNYGYTF
TGTGCCAGCAGCCGACAGGGGACGAACTATGGCTACACCTTC
>-|-|TRBV19|TRBJ2-5
CASSIPGSQETQYF
TGTGCCAGTAGTATCCCGGGGAGCCAAGAGACCCAGTACTTC
>TRBD1|many|TRBV25-1|TRBJ1-4
CASSDPGGDNEKLFF
TGTGCCAGCAGTGACCCAGGGGGTGATAATGAAAAACTGTTTTTT
>-|few|TRBV3-1|TRBJ2-6
CASSQRRFGANVLTF
TGTGCCAGCAGCCAACGGAGGTTTGGGGCCAACGTCCTGACTTTC
>-|-|TRBV28|TRBJ1-4
CASRTTGATNEKLFF
TGTGCCAGCAGGACGACGGGAGCAACTAATGAAAAACTGTTTTTT
>-|many|TRBV7-8|TRBJ1-2
CASSGPRDGYGYTF
TGTGCCAGCAGCGGGCCCCGGGACGGCTATGGCTACACCTTC
>TRBD1|-|TRBV10-1|TRBJ2-3
CASSGTGSGTDTQYF
TGCGCCAGCAGTGGGACAGGGTCGGGCACAGATACGCAGTATTTT
>-|many|TRBV4-3|TRBJ2-3
CASSLSVAPVDTQYF
TGCGCCAGCAGCCTTTCAGTCGCTCCGGTGGATACGCAGTATTTT
>TRBD1|many|TRBV5-1|TRBJ2-5
CASSGGQVQETQYF
TGCGCCAGCAGCGGGGGACAGGTACAAGAGACCCAGTACTTC
>-|-|TRBV12-3/TRBV12-4|TRBJ2-4
CASTLGGAKNIQYF
TGTGCCAGCACCCTTGGGGGGGCCAAAAACATTCAGTACTTC
>-|many|TRBV28|TRBJ1-6
CAGCDTGSNSPLHF
TGTGCCGGCTGCGATACGGGGAGTAATTCACCCCTCCACTTT
>-|many|TRBV6-5|TRBJ2-4
CASSNGGPKNIQYF
TGTGCCAGCAGTAACGGGGGGCCTAAAAACATTCAGTACTTC
>-|many|TRBV7-2|TRBJ2-1
CASSLDRVANEQFF
TGTGCCAGCAGCTTAGACAGGGTGGCCAATGAGCAGTTCTTC
>-|many|TRBV7-2|TRBJ2-2
CASSLGVQGELFF
TGTGCCAGCAGCTTAGGTGTTCAGGGGGAGCTGTTTTTT
>-|-|TRBV18|TRBJ2-2
CASSPPGVRDTGELFF
TGTGCCAGCTCACCACCGGGAGTAAGGGACACCGGGGAGCTGTTTTTT
>TRBD1|many|TRBV20-1|TRBJ2-7
CSARTGQGNEQYF
TGCAGTGCTAGAACGGGACAGGGGAACGAGCAGTACTTC
>-|many|TRBV7-6|TRBJ1-3
CASSLRGAGNTIYF
TGTGCCAGCAGCTTGAGGGGAGCTGGAAACACCATATATTTT
>TRBD1|few|TRBV24-1|TRBJ1-5
CATHTSGDRLYSNQPQHF
TGTGCCACCCACACTTCGGGGGACAGACTCTATAGCAATCAGCCCCAGCATTTT
>TRBD2|few|TRBV7-6|TRBJ2-5
CASSLALAGEWETQYF
TGTGCCAGCAGCTTAGCGCTAGCGGGGGAATGGGAGACCCAGTACTTC
>-|-|TRBV20-1|TRBJ1-3
CSAGTSGNTIYF
TGCAGTGCTGGGACGTCTGGAAACACCATATATTTT
>-|many|TRBV5-1|TRBJ2-5
CASSAGGFQETQYF
TGCGCCAGCAGTGCCGGGGGCTTCCAAGAGACCCAGTACTTC